This TCR beta chain was recorded in a study of low-dose radiotherapy and immunotherapy resistance in tumors. Primers targeting TRAV and TRBV primed first-strand cDNA, covering alpha and beta chains. TCR amplification involved about 21 PCR cycles with a constant-region primer and V-primer adapter. Each CDR3 protein is one row after TCRdb ran MiXCR on the reads. The sample has tens of thousands of distinct CDR3 sequences, roughly a tenth seen once. Germline CDR1 SGHRS, CDR2 YFSETQ. Trimming took 5 bases from V and 2 from J; bases not matched to a gene: 10. This CDR3 region has 15 residues. Time point meaning: before trial treatment. This clonotype was counted between two and nine times.

The material sequenced was PBMCs, taken before treatment. J is TRBJ2-7 and V is TRBV5-1, with 7 bases aligning to TRBD1. This receptor was taken from a male donor with prostate cancer. The chain's CDR3 is CASSPRQGTAYEQYF. The DNA for the CDR3 is TGCGCCAGCAGTCCTAGACAGGGAACGGCCTACGAGCAGTACTTC.